This entry lists 22 T cell receptor beta chains sequenced from one sample in a study of shared clonotypes between healthy human individuals. Data came from immunoSEQ multiplex PCR; TCRdb stores just in-frame clones and leaves some out. Counted here are about 700,000 clones, 74% occurring once; the ten biggest clones make up over 1.5%. Sequenced sample: memory CD4+ T cells sorted from blood. This sample's subset: CD45RA-negative fraction. The source is a woman younger than 45 in good health.

In its sample, this clone was seen a few times. This chain connects TRBV7-7 to TRBJ1-4; 7 bases fit TRBD1. With V trimmed by 5 bases and J by 11 bases, 14 bases remained unmatched. Germline CDR1 SSHAT, CDR2 FNYEAQ (reference sequence). The CDR3 sequence is 15 residues long. CDR3 bases: TGTGCCAGCAGCCCGGGGGACAGTCATAAGGGGAAACTGTTTTTT. It codes for CASSPGDSHKGKLFF. The variable domain in full, with the rest retrieved from reference TRBV7-7 and TRBJ1-4, is GAGVSQSPRYKVTKRGQDVTLRCDPISSHATLYWYQQALGQGPEFLTYFNYEAQPDKSGLPSDRFSAERPEGSISTLTIQRTEQRDSAMYRCASSPGDSHKGKLFFGSGTQLSVL.

This clone was found once. The J gene is TRBJ2-1, the V gene TRBV6-6; possible D gene TRBD1, 5 bases. V was shortened by 0 bases and J by 5 bases, with 14 bases between the two germline ends. The germline V gene has CDR1 MNHNY and CDR2 SVGAGI (reference sequence). The CDR3 runs to 16 residues. The CDR3 is CASSYSYQGVNNEQFF. CDR3 DNA sequence: TGTGCCAGCAGTTACTCGTACCAGGGTGTAAACAATGAGCAGTTCTTC.

V is TRBV6-4 and J is TRBJ2-1; D unclear. The CDR3 extends over 14 amino acids. Trimming removed 3 bases at V and 7 bases at J, with 13 bases between. Germline lookup yields CDR1 MRHNA and CDR2 SNTAGT. The CDR3 loop reads CASSEINGWNEQFF. CDR3 DNA sequence: TGTGCCAGCAGTGAAATAAACGGGTGGAATGAGCAGTTCTTC.

The CDR3: CASSERSAYNQPQHF. CDR3 sequence (DNA): TGTGCCAGCAGTGAGCGTTCCGCATACAATCAGCCCCAGCATTTT. This chain connects TRBV6-1 to TRBJ1-5; the D is unclear. V lost 3 bases and J 3 bases, leaving 12 bases between the germline ends. The germline V gene encodes CDR1 MNHNS and CDR2 SASEGT. The CDR3 spans 15 residues.

The V call is TRBV6-4, the J call TRBJ1-5, with D tentatively TRBD1 (6 bases). Trimming shortened V by 7 bases and J by 4 bases, and 20 bases separated the two germline ends. CDR1 and CDR2 (germline): MRHNA, SNTAGT. This CDR3 is 16 amino acids long. The CDR3 sequence: CASNTQGQLRNQPQHF. Written as DNA, the CDR3 is TGTGCCAGCAACACACAGGGTCAGTTGAGAAATCAGCCCCAGCATTTT.

V gene TRBV29-1 combines with J gene TRBJ2-7; TRBD1 agrees at 9 bases. Germline V gene lookup returns CDR1 SQVTM and CDR2 ANQGSEA. Losses at the gene ends were 3 bases for V and 5 bases for J; bases not matched to a gene: 5. The CDR3 runs to 13 residues. The CDR3 sequence: CSVEGDRVNEQYF. In DNA form, the CDR3 reads TGCAGCGTTGAGGGGGACAGGGTGAACGAGCAGTACTTC.

V is TRBV2 and J is TRBJ1-1, with 8 bases fitting TRBD1. This CDR3 has 14 residues. The V and J ends lost 0 bases and 4 bases, in that order; junction bases with no gene match: 1. Germline loops: CDR1 SNHLY, CDR2 FYNNEI. CDR3 sequence reads: CASSEATGATEAFF. For the CDR3, the DNA is TGTGCCAGCAGTGAAGCGACAGGGGCCACTGAAGCTTTCTTT.

This clone was counted at least ten times. The chain links TRBV18 to TRBJ2-7; TRBD1 might be the D (8 bases). Germline V CDR1 and CDR2: KGHSH, LQKENI. V lost 2 bases to trimming and J lost 1 base, with 12 bases between them. The length of the CDR3 is 15 residues. Here the CDR3 DNA reads TGTGCCAGCTCACCAAACAGGGGGGGATCCTACGAGCAGTACTTC. Its translation: CASSPNRGGSYEQYF.

This clone was picked up many times. This rearrangement joins TRBV5-1 to TRBJ2-7, with TRBD1 matching 9 bases. Germline loops: CDR1 SGHRS, CDR2 YFSETQ. The CDR3 spans 14 residues. Trimming at V came to 0 bases and at J to 6 bases, leaving 4 bases not matched to a gene. The CDR3 nucleotides read TGCGCCAGCAGCTTGGGAACAGGGGGCGGCGAGCAGTACTTC. Amino acid sequence: CASSLGTGGGEQYF.

V usage is TRBV21-1 and J usage is TRBJ1-1. TRBV21-1 is labeled a pseudogene. This CDR3 spans 18 amino acids. The CDR3 is CASSPQAGRGERNTEAFF. In DNA, the CDR3 is TGTGCCAGCAGCCCCCAGGCAGGACGGGGTGAGCGGAACACTGAAGCTTTCTTT.

This chain connects TRBV28 to TRBJ2-7, with 11 bases lining up with TRBD2. Germline trimming cut 5 bases from V and 4 bases from J; bases unmatched to any gene: 10. This CDR3 contains 16 residues. CDR1 and CDR2 (germline): MDHEN, SYDVKM. The CDR3 loop reads CASSVSTSGKRYEQYF. CDR3 bases: TGTGCCAGCAGTGTCTCGACTAGCGGGAAACGGTACGAGCAGTACTTC.

This chain connects TRBV6-1 to TRBJ1-4; D may be TRBD1 (6 bases). Per the germline V gene, CDR1 is MNHNS and CDR2 is SASEGT. The V and J ends lost 6 bases and 0 bases respectively, with 11 bases between them. The length of the CDR3 is 15 residues. CDR3: CASRVGQTTNEKLFF. CDR3 in DNA: TGTGCCAGCAGAGTTGGACAGACAACTAATGAAAAACTGTTTTTT.

The chain links TRBV28 to TRBJ2-7; D unresolved. CDR3 size: 13 residues. Trimming shortened V by 5 bases and J by 5 bases, and 13 bases separated the two germline ends. The germline V gene has CDR1 MDHEN and CDR2 SYDVKM. This chain's CDR3 is CASSPDPSDEQYF. CDR3 sequence (DNA): TGTGCCAGCAGTCCAGACCCTTCCGACGAGCAGTACTTC.

This clone was detected only a few times. The chain has TRBV6-1 and TRBJ2-2, with no clear D. In germline, CDR1 is MNHNS, CDR2 SASEGT. Trimming stripped 5 bases from V and 2 bases from J, with 9 bases between. The CDR3 has 14 amino acids. The CDR3 bases are TGTGCCAGCAGTTCCCCAGGCAACACCGGGGAGCTGTTTTTT. It specifies CASSSPGNTGELFF.

V is TRBV6-5 and J is TRBJ1-2, with D tentatively TRBD1 (5 bases). Germline CDR1 and CDR2: MNHEY and SVGAGI. The V and J ends lost 8 bases and 4 bases respectively, with 14 bases between them. The CDR3 loop spans 13 amino acids. The CDR3 nucleotides are TGTGCCAGCCGGGGGGGAGAAATCTATGGCTACACCTTC. Translation gives CASRGGEIYGYTF.

V and J are TRBV6-5 and TRBJ2-7; 7 positions agree with TRBD2. The CDR3 spans 15 residues. The trim removed 6 bases at V and 4 bases at J, leaving 12 bases unmatched. Germline V gene sequence: CDR1 MNHEY, CDR2 SVGAGI. In DNA, the CDR3 is TGTGCCAGCAGCAAGCGGGAAGGAGGCGGGTACGAGCAGTACTTC. The encoded protein is CASSKREGGGYEQYF.

The CDR3, as DNA: TGTGCCAGCAGCCACCCAGTAAGGAGGTACGGCGTAGATACGCAGTATTTT. This gives the protein CASSHPVRRYGVDTQYF. The chain uses TRBV11-2 and TRBJ2-3; possible D gene TRBD2, 5 bases. The V gene lost 5 bases and the J gene lost 5 bases, with 23 bases spanning the gap. This CDR3 has 17 residues. CDR1 SGHAT and CDR2 FQNNGV come from the germline V gene.

CDR3 sequence: CASIPQGGPYEQYF. CDR3 nucleotide sequence: TGTGCCAGCATACCTCAGGGGGGGCCCTACGAGCAGTACTTC. The rearrangement joins TRBV6-1 to TRBJ2-7; tentatively, D is TRBD1 or TRBD2 (7 bases each). This CDR3 comprises 14 residues. Germline CDR1 is MNHNS and CDR2 is SASEGT. V lost 7 bases, J lost 2 bases, and 15 bases lay in between.

This clone has only a few counts. V usage is TRBV5-1 and J usage is TRBJ2-1; TRBD2 matches at 9 bases. V shed 8 bases, J shed 7 bases, and the junction held 10 bases outside the gene matches. The germline gives CDR1 SGHRS, CDR2 YFSETQ. This CDR3 has 14 amino acids. Here the CDR3 DNA reads TGCGCCAGTTTTAGCGGGAGCTTCGGGAATGAGCAGTTCTTC. It yields the protein CASFSGSFGNEQFF.

The genes are TRBV7-8 and TRBJ2-3, with TRBD2 matching over 7 bases. Per germline, CDR1 SGHVS and CDR2 FQNEAQ. This CDR3 has 15 amino acids. J lost 2 bases, V lost 8 bases, and 10 bases had no gene match. For the CDR3, the DNA is TGTGCCAGCTCACTCATAGCGGGCTACACAGATACGCAGTATTTT. Residues: CASSLIAGYTDTQYF. The whole variable domain, filled in from reference TRBV7-8 and TRBJ2-3, reads GAGVSQSPRYKVAKRGQDVALRCDPISGHVSLFWYQQALGQGPEFLTYFQNEAQLDKSGLPSDRFFAERPEGSVSTLKIQRTQQEDSAVYLCASSLIAGYTDTQYFGPGTRLTVL.

This clone was found once. The rearrangement joins TRBV19 to TRBJ2-5; D unresolved. Trimming shortened V by 5 bases and J by 4 bases, and 5 bases separated the two germline ends. The CDR3 has 11 residues. The germline V gene encodes CDR1 LNHDA and CDR2 SQIVND (reference sequence). CDR3 sequence: CASSHGETQYF. In nucleotides, the CDR3 is TGTGCCAGTAGTCATGGAGAGACCCAGTACTTC.

This clone was found many times. The chain recombines TRBV2 with TRBJ1-3; D ambiguous. The V and J ends lost 5 bases and 0 bases respectively, with 8 bases between them. The CDR3 is 14 residues long. Per the germline V gene, CDR1 is SNHLY and CDR2 is FYNNEI. The CDR3 DNA reads as TGTGCCAGCAGTACGGCTTTCTCTGGAAACACCATATATTTT. Its translation is CASSTAFSGNTIYF.